The clone carrying this T cell receptor beta chain has just a few counts. Per the germline V gene, CDR1 is MNHNY and CDR2 is SVGAGI (reference sequence). Trimming cost V 5 bases and J 5 bases; bases outside gene matches: 8. The CDR3 sequence is 14 residues long. Each sample had two DNA replicates, about 0.52 ug blood or around 1.6 ug tissue. Repertoires were generated with immunoSEQ multiplex PCR, while TCRdb's copy carries only in-frame clones and drops some. The sample records tens of thousands of clones, around two thirds being singletons. The data were obtained in a study of early stage breast cancer tumors. Study information: About 80% of the 16 invasive tumors were ER+, PR+ and HER2-. Among around twelve ER+/PR+/HER2- tumors, eight were ductal, four lobular.

This TCR came from a person aged 45 to 59 with breast cancer. The sequencing sample was made of blood. This rearrangement joins TRBV6-6 to TRBJ1-2, with 7 bases aligning to TRBD1. The CDR3 bases are TGTGCCAGCAGTCGTTCCGGGACAGAATATGGCTACACCTTC. It encodes CASSRSGTEYGYTF.